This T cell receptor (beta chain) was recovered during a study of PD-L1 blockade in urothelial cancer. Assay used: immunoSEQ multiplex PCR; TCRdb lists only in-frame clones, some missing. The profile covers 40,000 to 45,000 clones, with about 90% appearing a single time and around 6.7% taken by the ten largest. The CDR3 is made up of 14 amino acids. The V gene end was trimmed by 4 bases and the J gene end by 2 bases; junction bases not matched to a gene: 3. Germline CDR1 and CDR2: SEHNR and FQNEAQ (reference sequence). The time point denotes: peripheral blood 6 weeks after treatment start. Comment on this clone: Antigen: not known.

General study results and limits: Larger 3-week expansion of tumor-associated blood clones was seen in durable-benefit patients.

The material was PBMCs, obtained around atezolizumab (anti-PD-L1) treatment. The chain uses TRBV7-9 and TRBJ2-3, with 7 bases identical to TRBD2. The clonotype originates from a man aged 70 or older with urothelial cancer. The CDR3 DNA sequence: TGTGCCAGCAGCTCGGGACTATTCACAGATACGCAGTATTTT. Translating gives CASSSGLFTDTQYF.